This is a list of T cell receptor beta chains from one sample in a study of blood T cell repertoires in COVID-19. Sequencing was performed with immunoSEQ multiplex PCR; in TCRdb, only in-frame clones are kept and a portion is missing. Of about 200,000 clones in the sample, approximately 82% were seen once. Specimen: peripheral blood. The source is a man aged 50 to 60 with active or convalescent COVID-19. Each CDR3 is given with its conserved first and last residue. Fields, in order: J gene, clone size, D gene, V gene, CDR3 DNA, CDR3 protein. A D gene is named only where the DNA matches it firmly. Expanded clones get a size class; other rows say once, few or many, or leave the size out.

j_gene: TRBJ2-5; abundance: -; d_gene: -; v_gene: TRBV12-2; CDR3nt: TGTGCAAGTCGCTTAGCGTTAACTAGCGGGAGGGCCGGAAAAGAGACCCAGTACTTC; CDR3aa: CASRLALTSGRAGKETQYF
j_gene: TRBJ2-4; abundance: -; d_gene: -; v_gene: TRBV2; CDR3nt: TGTGCCAGCAATCGCGGCGCTGCCCTAGCCAAAAACATTCAGTACTTC; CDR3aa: CASNRGAALAKNIQYF
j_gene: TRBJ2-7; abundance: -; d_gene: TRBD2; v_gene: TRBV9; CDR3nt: TGTGCCAGCAGCGGCCTAATAGCGGGGGGACCTTACGAGCAGTACTTC; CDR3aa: CASSGLIAGGPYEQYF
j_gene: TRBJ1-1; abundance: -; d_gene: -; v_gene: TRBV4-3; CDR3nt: TGCGCCAGCAGCCAAGGGGGGGACCCGAACACTGAAGCTTTCTTT; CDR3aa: CASSQGGDPNTEAFF
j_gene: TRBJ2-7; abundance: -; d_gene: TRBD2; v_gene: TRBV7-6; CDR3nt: TGTGCCAGCAGCCCCTACAGGATAGCGGGAGGATACGAGCAGTACTTC; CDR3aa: CASSPYRIAGGYEQYF
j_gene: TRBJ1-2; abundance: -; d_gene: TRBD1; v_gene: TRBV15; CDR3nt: TGTGCCACCAGCAGAGATTATACACCGGGACAGGGAGATGGCTACACCTTC; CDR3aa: CATSRDYTPGQGDGYTF
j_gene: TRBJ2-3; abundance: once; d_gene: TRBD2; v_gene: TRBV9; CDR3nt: TGTGCCAGCAGCGTAGGGGGGACTACTAGCACAGATACGCAGTATTTT; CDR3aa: CASSVGGTTSTDTQYF
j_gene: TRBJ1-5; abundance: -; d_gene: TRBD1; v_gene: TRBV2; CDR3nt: TGTGCCAGCACCCGGGACAGGGGAGAACAGCCCCAGCATTTT; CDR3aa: CASTRDRGEQPQHF
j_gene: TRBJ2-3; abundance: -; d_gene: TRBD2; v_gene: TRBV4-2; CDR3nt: TGTGCCAGCAGCCAAGATCATAGTGCGGGAGACTTCACAGATACGCAGTATTTT; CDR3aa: CASSQDHSAGDFTDTQYF
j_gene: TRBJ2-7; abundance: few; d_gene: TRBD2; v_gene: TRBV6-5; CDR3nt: TGTGCCAGCAGTTACTCGAAAGGGACTAGCGGGGGGCAGTACTTC; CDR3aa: CASSYSKGTSGGQYF
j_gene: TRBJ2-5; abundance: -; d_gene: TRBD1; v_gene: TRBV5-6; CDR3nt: TGTGCCAGCAGCTTGGCGTCAGGGGGCCCGGAGGAGACCCAGTACTTC; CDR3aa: CASSLASGGPEETQYF
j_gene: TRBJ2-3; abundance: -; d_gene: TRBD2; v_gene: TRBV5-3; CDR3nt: TGTGCCAGAAGCTCCCCCAGCGGGGTAAACACAGATACGCAGTATTTT; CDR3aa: CARSSPSGVNTDTQYF
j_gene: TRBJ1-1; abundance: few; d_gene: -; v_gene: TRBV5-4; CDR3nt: TGTGCCAGCAGCTTGGACAGTCTGGGCACTGAAGCTTTCTTT; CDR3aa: CASSLDSLGTEAFF
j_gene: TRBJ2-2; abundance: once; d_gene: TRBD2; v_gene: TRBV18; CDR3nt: TGTGCCAGCTCACCTACGGCTAGCGGATTGGGCATCGGGGAGCTGTTTTTT; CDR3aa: CASSPTASGLGIGELFF
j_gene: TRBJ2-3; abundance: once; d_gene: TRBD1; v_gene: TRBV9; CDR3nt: TGTGCCAGCAGCGCAAAGGGCTGGACAGGGTCAGCAGATACGCAGTATTTT; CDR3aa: CASSAKGWTGSADTQYF
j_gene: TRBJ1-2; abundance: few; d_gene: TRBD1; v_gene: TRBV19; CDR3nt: TGTGCCAGTAGTACCCGGACAGGGGATGGCTACACCTTC; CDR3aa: CASSTRTGDGYTF
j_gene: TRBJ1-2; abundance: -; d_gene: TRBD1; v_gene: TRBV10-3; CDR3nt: TGTGCCATCAGTGAAGACCGGGACAGGGACTATGGCTACACCTTC; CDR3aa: CAISEDRDRDYGYTF
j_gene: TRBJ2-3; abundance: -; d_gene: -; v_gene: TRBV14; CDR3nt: TGTGCCAGCAGCCAACGTCGGGACATCGCCAGGTATTTT; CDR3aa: CASSQRRDIARYF
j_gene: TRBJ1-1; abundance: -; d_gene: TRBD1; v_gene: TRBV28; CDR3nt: TGTGCCAGCAGTATACCGGGACAGGGAAACACTGAAGCTTTCTTT; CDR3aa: CASSIPGQGNTEAFF
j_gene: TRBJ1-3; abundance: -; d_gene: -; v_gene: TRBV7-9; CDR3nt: TGTGCCAGCAGCTTAGCGCGCGTTCTCGGAAACACCATATATTTT; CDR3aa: CASSLARVLGNTIYF
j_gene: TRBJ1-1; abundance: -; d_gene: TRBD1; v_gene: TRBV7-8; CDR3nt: TGTGCCAGCAGCTTCCCGAACAGGGGCATGAACACTGAAGCTTTCTTT; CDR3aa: CASSFPNRGMNTEAFF
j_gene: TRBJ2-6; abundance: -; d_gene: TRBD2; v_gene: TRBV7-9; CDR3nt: TGTGCCAGCAGCACAAACAGACTAGCGACGAACTCTGGGGCCAACGTCCTGACTTTC; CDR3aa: CASSTNRLATNSGANVLTF
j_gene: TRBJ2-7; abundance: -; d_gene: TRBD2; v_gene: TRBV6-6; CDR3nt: TGTGCCAGCAGTCCAACCCTAAGCGGGAGCCACGAGCAGTACTTC; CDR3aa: CASSPTLSGSHEQYF
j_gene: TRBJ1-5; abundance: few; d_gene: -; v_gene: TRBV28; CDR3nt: TGTGCCAGCAGCTTTAATCAGCCCCAGCATTTT; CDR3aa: CASSFNQPQHF
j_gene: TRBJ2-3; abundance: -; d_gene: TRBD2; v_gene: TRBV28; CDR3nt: TGTGCCAGCATTAGCGGGGCGGGCACAGATACGCAGTATTTT; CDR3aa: CASISGAGTDTQYF
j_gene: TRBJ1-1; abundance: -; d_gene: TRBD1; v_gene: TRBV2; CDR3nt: TGTGCCAGCGGGGACAGGTCCACTCGGGCTGAAGCTTTCTTT; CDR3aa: CASGDRSTRAEAFF
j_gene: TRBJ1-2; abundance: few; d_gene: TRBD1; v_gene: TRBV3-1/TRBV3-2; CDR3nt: TGTGCCAGCAGCCTATGGGACAGGGGGTATGGCTACACCTTC; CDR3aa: CASSLWDRGYGYTF
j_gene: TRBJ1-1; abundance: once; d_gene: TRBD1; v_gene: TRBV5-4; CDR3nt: TGTGCCAGCAGCTTGTCGGGACAGGGGGCCGAAACTGAAGCTTTCTTT; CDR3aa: CASSLSGQGAETEAFF
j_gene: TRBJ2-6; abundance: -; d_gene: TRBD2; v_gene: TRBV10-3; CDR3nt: TGTGCCATCAGTGAGGCCCCCGGGGGGTCCCCTGGGGCCAACGTCCTGACTTTC; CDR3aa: CAISEAPGGSPGANVLTF
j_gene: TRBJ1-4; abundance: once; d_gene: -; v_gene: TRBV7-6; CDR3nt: TGTGCCAGCCATGGTAGCGAAAAACTGTTTTTT; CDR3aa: CASHGSEKLFF
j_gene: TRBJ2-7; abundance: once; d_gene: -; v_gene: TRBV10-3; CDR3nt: TGTGCCATCAGTGAGTGGGGACAAGCCCCAACTATAGGCTCCTACGAGCAGTACTTC; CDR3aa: CAISEWGQAPTIGSYEQYF
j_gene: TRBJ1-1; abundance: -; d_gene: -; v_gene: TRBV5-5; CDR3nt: TGTGCCAGCAGCACTGGCCCAAATCAGGCCACTGAAGCTTTCTTT; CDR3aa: CASSTGPNQATEAFF
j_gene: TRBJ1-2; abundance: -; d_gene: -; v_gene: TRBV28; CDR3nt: TGTGCCAGCAGTACCGCGGGGGGGGCTAACTATGGCTACACCTTC; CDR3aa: CASSTAGGANYGYTF
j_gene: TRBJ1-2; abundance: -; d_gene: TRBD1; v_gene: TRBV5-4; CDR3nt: TGTGCCAGCAGCCTTAGGGACAGGGCCTATGGCTACACCTTC; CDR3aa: CASSLRDRAYGYTF
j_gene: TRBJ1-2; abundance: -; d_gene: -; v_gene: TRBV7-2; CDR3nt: TGTGCCAGCAGCTTAGCAGGGGGTCGCTATGGCTACACCTTC; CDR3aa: CASSLAGGRYGYTF
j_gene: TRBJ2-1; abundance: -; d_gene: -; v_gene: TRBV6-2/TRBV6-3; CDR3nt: TGTGCCAGCAGTTACTCGCAGATTTACAATGAGCAGTTCTTC; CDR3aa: CASSYSQIYNEQFF
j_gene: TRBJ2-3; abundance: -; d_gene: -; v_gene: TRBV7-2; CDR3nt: TGTGCCAGCAGCCCTGGACTGTATACGCAGTATTTT; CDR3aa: CASSPGLYTQYF
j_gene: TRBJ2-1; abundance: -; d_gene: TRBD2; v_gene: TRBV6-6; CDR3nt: TGTGCCAGCAGTTACCCTAGCGGGGACGAAAACAATGAGCAGTTCTTC; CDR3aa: CASSYPSGDENNEQFF
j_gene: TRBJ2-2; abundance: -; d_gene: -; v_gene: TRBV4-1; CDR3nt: TGCGCCAGCAGCCAACACAGGGAACCGTATATAGAGCTGTTTTTT; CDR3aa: CASSQHREPYIELFF
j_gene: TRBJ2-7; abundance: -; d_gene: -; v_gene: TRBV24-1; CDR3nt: TGTGCCACCAGTGATAGTACTGTAGCCTACGAGCAGTACTTC; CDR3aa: CATSDSTVAYEQYF
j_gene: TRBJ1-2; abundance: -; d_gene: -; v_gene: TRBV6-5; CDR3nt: TGTGCCAGCAGTTACGGGGAAAGCGGTGGCTACACCTTC; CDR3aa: CASSYGESGGYTF
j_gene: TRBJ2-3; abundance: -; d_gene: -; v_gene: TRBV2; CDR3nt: TGTGCCAGCAGTGAAGTGGGTGTGGGGCGGCAGTATTTT; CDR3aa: CASSEVGVGRQYF
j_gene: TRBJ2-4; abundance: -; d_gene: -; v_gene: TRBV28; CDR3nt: TGTGCCAGCAGTGCAGGGGGGGCCAAAAACATTCAGTACTTC; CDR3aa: CASSAGGAKNIQYF
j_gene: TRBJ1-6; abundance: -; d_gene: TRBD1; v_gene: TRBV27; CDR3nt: TGTGCCAGCAGTATGTGGACAGGGGGAAGCTCCTATAATTCACCCCTCCACTTT; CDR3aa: CASSMWTGGSSYNSPLHF
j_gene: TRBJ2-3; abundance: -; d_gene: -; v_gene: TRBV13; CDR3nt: TGTGCCAGCAGTTCCGGGACTAGCACAGATACGCAGTATTTT; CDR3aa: CASSSGTSTDTQYF
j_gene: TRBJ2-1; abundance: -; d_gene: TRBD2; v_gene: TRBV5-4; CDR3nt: TGTGCCAGCAGACCAACTAGCGGGAGCCCTGACAATGAGCAGTTCTTC; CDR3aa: CASRPTSGSPDNEQFF
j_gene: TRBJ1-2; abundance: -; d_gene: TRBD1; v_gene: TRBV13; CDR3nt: TGTGCCAGCCAGGGACAGGGGGATTATGGCTACACCTTC; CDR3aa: CASQGQGDYGYTF
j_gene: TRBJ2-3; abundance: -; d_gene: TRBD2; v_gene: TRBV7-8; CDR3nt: TGTGCCAGCAGTCCAGCCCACAGCGGGGGAATCACAGATACGCAGTATTTT; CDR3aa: CASSPAHSGGITDTQYF
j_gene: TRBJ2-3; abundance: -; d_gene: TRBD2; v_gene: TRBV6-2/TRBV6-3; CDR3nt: TGTGCCAGCAGTACCGGGACTAGCGCAGATACGCAGTATTTT; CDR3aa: CASSTGTSADTQYF
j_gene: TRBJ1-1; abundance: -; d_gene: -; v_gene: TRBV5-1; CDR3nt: TGCGCCAGCAGCTTGGGCAGGGGCTCCACTGAAGCTTTCTTT; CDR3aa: CASSLGRGSTEAFF
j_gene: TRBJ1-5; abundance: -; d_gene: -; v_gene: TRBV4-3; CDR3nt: TGCGCCAGCAGCCAAGAGAGTTATCAGCCCCAGCATTTT; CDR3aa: CASSQESYQPQHF
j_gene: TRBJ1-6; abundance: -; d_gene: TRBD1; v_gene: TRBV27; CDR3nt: TGTGCCAGCAGTCCTACAGGGGTCCATTCACCCCTCCACTTT; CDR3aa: CASSPTGVHSPLHF
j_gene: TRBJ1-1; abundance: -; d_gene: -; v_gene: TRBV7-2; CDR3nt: TGTGCCAGCAGCTTGAGCCCCTATGCGGCTTTCTTT; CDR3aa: CASSLSPYAAFF
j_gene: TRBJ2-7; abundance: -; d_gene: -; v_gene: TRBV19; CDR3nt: TGTGCCAGTAGTGGGGCCTCCTCAACCTACGAGCAGTACTTC; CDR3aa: CASSGASSTYEQYF